The 10 T cell receptor beta chains below were found in one sample sequenced in a study of OX40 agonist ivuxolimab in advanced cancers. Assay used: immunoSEQ multiplex PCR; TCRdb lists only in-frame clones, some missing. The sample shows about 110,000 clones, approximately 90% of them seen only once. Sequencing was performed on CD4+ or CD8+ T cells sorted from blood, taken in a trial of the OX40 agonist ivuxolimab. The receptor set was obtained from an adult with an advanced solid tumor such as melanoma, head and neck, liver or kidney cancer.

DNA of the CDR3: TGTGCCATCAGTGACTACGGACAATTCCAAGAGACCCAGTACTTC. This gives the protein CAISDYGQFQETQYF. The rearrangement uses TRBV10-3 and TRBJ2-5, with D perhaps TRBD1 (5 bases). V was cut by 3 bases and J by 1 base, with 12 bases left in between. The CDR3 runs to 15 residues. Germline CDR1 ENHRY, CDR2 SYGVKD.

The chain is built from TRBV28 and TRBJ1-5; D possibly corresponds to TRBD1 (5 bases). The CDR3 is made up of 14 amino acids. Germline V gene lookup returns CDR1 MDHEN and CDR2 SYDVKM. Trimming removed 2 bases from V and 4 bases from J, with 9 bases in between. CDR3 DNA sequence: TGTGCCAGCAGTTTAGACAGCTTTAATCAGCCCCAGCATTTT. This translates into CASSLDSFNQPQHF. The variable domain in full, completed from reference TRBV28 and TRBJ1-5, reads DVKVTQSSRYLVKRTGEKVFLECVQDMDHENMFWYRQDPGLGLRLIYFSYDVKMKEKGDIPEGYSVSREKKERFSLILESASTNQTSMYLCASSLDSFNQPQHFGDGTRLSIL.

Only a few counts were recorded for this clone. This sequence joins TRBV7-2 and TRBJ2-2, with a possible D match to TRBD2 (6 bases). The CDR3 is made up of 15 amino acids. V gave up 1 base and J gave up 5 bases, with 11 bases separating them. Per the germline V gene, CDR1 is SGHTA and CDR2 is FQGNSA. The CDR3 region has the DNA TGTGCCAGCAGCTTAGTAGAGGCGGGGACCGGGGAGCTGTTTTTT. Its translation is CASSLVEAGTGELFF.

This chain joins TRBV7-2 and TRBJ2-5; D call uncertain. The V and J ends lost 2 bases and 1 base respectively, with 8 bases between them. CDR3 size: 14 residues. Germline V lookup: CDR1 SGHTA, CDR2 FQGNSA. CDR3 region: CASSLQAFQETQYF. Written as DNA, the CDR3 is TGTGCCAGCAGCTTACAGGCTTTCCAAGAGACCCAGTACTTC.

The V gene is TRBV7-9, the J gene TRBJ2-2; D call uncertain. CDR3 length equals 15 residues. The ends were cut back, 2 bases at V and 6 bases at J, with 13 bases in the middle. The germline V gene encodes CDR1 SEHNR and CDR2 FQNEAQ (reference sequence). The CDR3 sequence: CASSLLAIGAGELFF. In DNA, the CDR3 is TGTGCCAGCAGCTTATTAGCTATTGGGGCCGGGGAGCTGTTTTTT.

This chain joins TRBV18 and TRBJ1-3; maybe TRBD1 (6 bases). V shed 3 bases and J shed 0 bases, with 9 bases lying between them. Germline CDR1 KGHSH, CDR2 LQKENI. The CDR3 sequence is 15 residues long. CDR3 protein: CASSPTGLSGNTIYF. Here the CDR3 DNA reads TGTGCCAGCTCACCGACAGGACTCTCTGGAAACACCATATATTTT.

The chain joins TRBV6-5 to TRBJ1-5, with 11 nucleotides matching TRBD1. Germline V gene lookup returns CDR1 MNHEY and CDR2 SVGAGI. This CDR3 spans 15 amino acids. Trimming took 6 bases from V and 0 from J; bases not matched to a gene: 1. CDR3 nucleotide sequence: TGTGCCAGCAGAGGACAGGGGGCTAGCAATCAGCCCCAGCATTTT. Its translation is CASRGQGASNQPQHF.

This chain links TRBV5-1 with TRBJ2-7, with D perhaps TRBD2 (6 bases). V lost 0 bases to trimming and J lost 7 bases, with 14 bases between them. The CDR3 loop spans 14 amino acids. Germline V gene sequence: CDR1 SGHRS, CDR2 YFSETQ. CDR3 coding DNA: TGCGCCAGCAGCTTGGTGGCGACTAGGGAAGAGCAGTACTTC. It is translated as CASSLVATREEQYF.

This clone was observed once. The DNA for the CDR3 is TGTGCCAGTAGTATAGATGCCGACTCGTCCTATAATTCACCCCTCCACTTT. Translating it yields CASSIDADSSYNSPLHF. This chain connects TRBV19 to TRBJ1-6; no reliable D call. CDR3 length equals 17 residues. Trimming stripped 0 bases from V and 1 base from J, with 10 bases between. CDR1 LNHDA and CDR2 SQIVND come from the germline V gene (reference sequence). The full variable domain, in which reference TRBV19 and TRBJ1-6 provide the parts outside the CDR3, is DGGITQSPKYLFRKEGQNVTLSCEQNLNHDAMYWYRQDPGQGLRLIYYSQIVNDFQKGDIAEGYSVSREKKESFPLTVTSAQKNPTAFYLCASSIDADSSYNSPLHFGNGTRLTVT.

V and J are TRBV20-1 and TRBJ2-3; D is ambiguous. In germline, CDR1 is DFQATT, CDR2 SNEGSKA (reference sequence). The CDR3 extends over 11 amino acids. The germline V and J ends were trimmed by 5 bases and 7 bases, with 10 bases remaining between them. CDR3 DNA sequence: TGCAGTGCTCAGACATCTTATACGCAGTATTTT. Encoded protein: CSAQTSYTQYF.